A selection of T cell receptor beta chains follows, all from one sample in a study of T cell repertoires in ileal Crohn's disease. Clones were read by immunoSEQ multiplex PCR, and TCRdb kept only the in-frame ones, dropping some. The repertoire consists of about 12,000 clones, with 82% occurring once and the leading ten covering approximately 11%. The sample was ileal tissue. These receptors were collected from an adult with Crohn's disease. Each CDR3 is given with its conserved first and last residue.

>TRBV5-1|TRBJ1-2|14
CASSHGQGDYGYTF
>TRBV10-3|TRBJ1-5|13
CAISGQGNQPQHF
>TRBV10-1|TRBJ2-5|16
CASSPGTSGTQETQYF
>TRBV11-1|TRBJ2-7|16
CAPSPFTGGSSYEQYF
>TRBV7-3|TRBJ1-1|13
CASSLGGGTEAFF
>TRBV28|TRBJ1-2|12
CASSYGDYGYTF
>TRBV6-1|TRBJ2-1|13
CASEGVLFDEQFF
>TRBV7-8|TRBJ2-4|14
CASSLVREGNIQYF
>TRBV23-1|TRBJ2-7|16
CASSHLRDRPSYEQYF
>TRBV7-3|TRBJ1-1|14
CASSPDVVGGQAFF
>TRBV19|TRBJ2-7|14
CASSISLAGEKQYF
>TRBV15|TRBJ2-7|14
CATRDSGLPYEQYF
>TRBV5-4|TRBJ2-5|15
CASSFGGGFKETQYF
>TRBV27|TRBJ1-2|13
CASSLGSNYGYTF
>TRBV4-1|TRBJ2-1|13
CASNRGFGNEQFF
>TRBV5-1|TRBJ2-7|16
CASKLAPASGRYEQYF
>TRBV5-6|TRBJ2-7|14
CASSLGGARYEQYF
>TRBV28|TRBJ1-6|15
CASHSPRGNNSPLHF
>TRBV4-1|TRBJ2-7|15
CASSQGTGDPYEQYF
>TRBV18|TRBJ1-1|15
CASSPRQTVNTEAFF